Following are 31 T cell receptor beta chains from one sample sequenced in a study of cytomegalovirus exposure and HLA in healthy donors. Measured with immunoSEQ multiplex PCR; TCRdb has only the in-frame clones, and not every one. The data hold roughly 70,000 clones, with around 97% observed a single time. The sample taken for sequencing was PBMCs. The receptors here all came from a woman aged 18-35 years in good health and CMV-seropositive.

The V gene is TRBV28, the J gene TRBJ1-3; no definite D call. V dropped 6 bases and J dropped 0 bases, with 9 bases sitting between them. The CDR3 is 14 amino acids. Per the germline V gene, CDR1 is MDHEN and CDR2 is SYDVKM. This CDR3 reads CASSRHSSGNTIYF. DNA for the CDR3: TGTGCCAGCAGCAGACATAGCTCTGGAAACACCATATATTTT.

This rearrangement joins TRBV27 to TRBJ2-1, with 11 bases aligning to TRBD2. The CDR3 spans 16 residues. From germline, CDR1 is MNHEY and CDR2 SMNVEV (reference sequence). V lost 6 bases, J lost 15 bases, and 19 bases stayed unmatched. The CDR3: CASRPSQTRLAGSSFF. CDR3 bases: TGTGCCAGCAGACCTAGTCAAACCCGACTAGCGGGGTCTTCGTTCTTC.

V is TRBV9 and J is TRBJ2-2; 7 nucleotides align to TRBD2. The CDR3 runs 17 residues. CDR1 is SGDLS and CDR2 is YYNGEE in the germline V gene. V gave up 3 bases and J gave up 6 bases; unmatched junction bases: 14. The CDR3 loop is CASSGARGGSGSGELFF. CDR3 sequence (DNA): TGTGCCAGCAGCGGAGCCCGAGGCGGGAGTGGTTCCGGGGAGCTGTTTTTT.

V usage is TRBV4-1 and J usage is TRBJ2-7, with TRBD2 matching 10 bases. The CDR3 runs to 15 residues. CDR1 and CDR2 from the germline V gene are MGHRA and YSYEKL. The trim removed 1 base at V and 3 bases at J, leaving 3 bases unmatched. CDR3 DNA: TGCGCCAGCAGCCAAGCGGCTAGCGGGAGCTACGAGCAGTACTTC. Amino acids: CASSQAASGSYEQYF.

The chain recombines TRBV9 with TRBJ2-7; D is possibly TRBD1 (7 bases). The ends were cut back, 4 bases at V and 4 bases at J, with 15 bases in the middle. This CDR3 has 14 residues. The germline V gene has CDR1 SGDLS and CDR2 YYNGEE. CDR3 in amino acids: CASSPAGQPYEQYF. The CDR3 region has the DNA TGTGCCAGCAGCCCCGCGGGACAGCCTTACGAGCAGTACTTC.

This chain links TRBV29-1 with TRBJ2-3; D is possibly TRBD2 (6 bases). This CDR3 comprises 14 residues. V was trimmed by 5 bases and J by 2 bases, leaving 14 bases between them. Germline values: CDR1 SQVTM, CDR2 ANQGSEA. CDR3 sequence (DNA): TGCAGCGTTTCCTCCGGCGGGATCACAGATACGCAGTATTTT. It yields the protein CSVSSGGITDTQYF.

The rearrangement uses TRBV28 and TRBJ2-1; TRBD2 matches 7 bases. Germline CDR1 and CDR2: MDHEN and SYDVKM. Trimming removed 7 bases from V and 3 bases from J; junction bases left unmatched: 12. CDR3 length: 16 residues. The CDR3 DNA follows: TGTGCCAGCACCTCCCCAGGACTAGTAGACTACAATGAGCAGTTCTTC. Its translation is CASTSPGLVDYNEQFF.

The chain joins TRBV6-1 to TRBJ1-5; D is uncertain. Germline assignment: CDR1 MNHNS and CDR2 SASEGT. The CDR3 has 16 amino acids. Trimming took off 3 bases at V and 0 bases at J, with 12 bases between the two ends. Here the CDR3 reads CASSDISLYSNQPQHF. The CDR3 DNA follows: TGTGCCAGCAGTGATATCTCCTTGTATAGCAATCAGCCCCAGCATTTT.

The chain combines TRBV30 with TRBJ1-2, with D tentatively TRBD1 (6 bases). The ends were cut back, 3 bases at V and 4 bases at J, with 12 bases in the middle. There are 13 residues in the CDR3. Germline values: CDR1 GTSNPN, CDR2 SVGIG (reference sequence). The CDR3 DNA reads as TGTGCCTGGAGGAACATAGGGGGCTATGGCTACACCTTC. Amino acid sequence: CAWRNIGGYGYTF.

The chain has TRBV14 and TRBJ2-3; 7 nucleotides align to TRBD2. The CDR3 has 16 residues. Germline V lookup: CDR1 SGHDN, CDR2 FVKESK. The V gene end was trimmed by 2 bases and the J gene end by 3 bases; junction bases not matched to a gene: 8. The CDR3 sequence: CASSQLAGERTDTQYF. Written as DNA, the CDR3 is TGTGCCAGCAGCCAACTCGCGGGAGAACGGACAGATACGCAGTATTTT.

In DNA form, the CDR3 reads TGCAGCGTTTCCCAAAGCGGGGTTCATGGCTACACCTTC. Its translation: CSVSQSGVHGYTF. This chain uses TRBV29-1 with TRBJ1-2; D is ambiguous. CDR3 size: 13 residues. The germline V gene has CDR1 SQVTM and CDR2 ANQGSEA. V was trimmed by 5 bases and J by 6 bases, leaving 16 bases between them.

This chain connects TRBV29-1 to TRBJ2-7; possible D gene TRBD1, 5 bases. Per the germline V gene, CDR1 is SQVTM and CDR2 is ANQGSEA. The CDR3 has 13 amino acids. V was pared by 4 bases and J by 2 bases, with 12 bases between. CDR3 in DNA: TGCAGCGTTGTGGGGCGATGGCCCTACGAGCAGTACTTC. Translated, it gives CSVVGRWPYEQYF.

The chain is built from TRBV4-2 and TRBJ2-7; no firm D call. The CDR3 is 13 residues long. Germline assignment: CDR1 LGHNA and CDR2 YNFKEQ. V was shortened by 0 bases and J by 2 bases, with 5 bases between the two germline ends. The chain's CDR3 is CASSQDGAYEQYF. CDR3 nucleotide sequence: TGTGCCAGCAGCCAAGACGGAGCCTACGAGCAGTACTTC.

This clone was observed once. This sequence joins TRBV18 and TRBJ2-7, with TRBD2 matching 8 bases. Losses at the gene ends were 3 bases for V and 0 bases for J; bases not matched to a gene: 4. This CDR3 is 15 amino acids long. Germline V CDR1 and CDR2: KGHSH, LQKENI. The CDR3 spells CASSPTSDSSYEQYF. In nucleotides, the CDR3 is TGTGCCAGCTCACCGACTAGCGATAGCTCCTACGAGCAGTACTTC.

The chain couples TRBV7-8 to TRBJ2-7; tentative D call: TRBD1 (5 bases). The CDR3 is 16 residues long. The germline CDR1 and CDR2 sequences are SGHVS and FQNEAQ. Trimming left V 5 bases short and J 0 bases short, with 17 bases between. The CDR3 DNA follows: TGTGCCAGCAGCGCACGACAGAGAACGAGCTCCTACGAGCAGTACTTC. Its protein is CASSARQRTSSYEQYF.

In this sample, this clone turned up once. J is TRBJ2-1 and V is TRBV9; D possibly corresponds to TRBD2 (6 bases). The germline V gene encodes CDR1 SGDLS and CDR2 YYNGEE. V shed 5 bases and J shed 0 bases, with 12 bases lying between them. The CDR3 has 15 residues. The CDR3 loop is CASSQDGGSYNEQFF. The CDR3 region has the DNA TGTGCCAGCAGTCAAGACGGGGGCTCCTACAATGAGCAGTTCTTC.

The J gene is TRBJ2-4, the V gene TRBV28; 9 nucleotides agree with TRBD2. The trim removed 6 bases at V and 8 bases at J, leaving 8 bases unmatched. Per the germline V gene, CDR1 is MDHEN and CDR2 is SYDVKM. The CDR3 has 14 amino acids. The CDR3: CASSPWTSVDIQYF. The CDR3 coding sequence is TGTGCCAGCAGCCCCTGGACTAGCGTTGACATTCAGTACTTC.

The chain recombines TRBV28 with TRBJ2-2, with 7 bases that match TRBD1. The CDR3 is 13 residues long. The germline V gene encodes CDR1 MDHEN and CDR2 SYDVKM. V lost 5 bases and J lost 3; bases outside the gene matches: 0. Here the CDR3 reads CASSTGDTGELFF. In DNA, the CDR3 is TGTGCCAGCAGTACAGGGGACACCGGGGAGCTGTTTTTT.

The J gene is TRBJ2-1, the V gene TRBV19; 8 bases agree with TRBD2. With V trimmed by 3 bases and J by 6 bases, 4 bases remained unmatched. CDR3 length: 14 residues. Germline V CDR1 and CDR2: LNHDA, SQIVND (reference sequence). The CDR3 sequence is CASSIKAGGNEQFF. In DNA form, the CDR3 reads TGTGCCAGTAGTATTAAGGCGGGAGGCAATGAGCAGTTCTTC.

This sequence joins TRBV7-9 and TRBJ2-1; D is possibly TRBD2 (5 bases). There are 14 residues in the CDR3. Per the germline V gene, CDR1 is SEHNR and CDR2 is FQNEAQ (reference sequence). V was clipped by 6 bases and J by 10 bases, with 19 bases between them. The CDR3 DNA sequence: TGTGCCAGCAGTAACCCCGGGGAGCTATCCGAGCAGTTCTTC. Translation: CASSNPGELSEQFF.

The J gene is TRBJ2-1, the V gene TRBV25-1; no clear D gene. The CDR3 length is 11 residues. In germline, CDR1 is MGHDK, CDR2 SYGVNS. V gave up 5 bases and J gave up 8 bases, with 7 bases separating them. The CDR3 coding sequence is TGTGCCAGCAGTCCGGGTCATGAGCAGTTCTTC. Protein: CASSPGHEQFF.

The chain carries TRBV10-1 and TRBJ2-7; D is ambiguous. The CDR3 has 13 residues. Germline V gives CDR1 WNHNN, CDR2 SYGVQD (reference sequence). Trimming stripped 6 bases from V and 5 bases from J, with 14 bases between. In DNA form, the CDR3 reads TGCGCCAGCAGCGCGGCATTTGGCCACGAGCAGTACTTC. Translation: CASSAAFGHEQYF.

The rearrangement links TRBV6-5 to TRBJ1-4, with D unresolved. V was cut by 0 bases and J by 2 bases, with 7 bases left in between. There are 15 residues in the CDR3. The germline V gene encodes CDR1 MNHEY and CDR2 SVGAGI. The CDR3 protein is CASSYSGGTNEKLFF. For the CDR3, the DNA is TGTGCCAGCAGTTACTCTGGAGGTACTAATGAAAAACTGTTTTTT.

This clone is a singleton in its sample. V gene TRBV7-2 combines with J gene TRBJ2-1; 12 bases fit TRBD2. V shed 2 bases, J shed 4 bases, and the junction held 6 bases outside the gene matches. CDR1 is SGHTA, CDR2 FQGNSA, per germline. The CDR3 consists of 17 residues. This chain's CDR3 is CASSLNRLAGVYNEQFF. CDR3 coding DNA: TGTGCCAGCAGCTTAAATAGACTAGCGGGAGTGTACAATGAGCAGTTCTTC.

The chain carries TRBV9 and TRBJ2-1; D is ambiguous. This CDR3 is built from 14 residues. Germline V gene data show CDR1 as SGDLS and CDR2 as YYNGEE. V gave up 0 bases and J gave up 4 bases, with 8 bases separating them. The CDR3 loop reads CASSVESGYNEQFF. The CDR3 nucleotides are TGTGCCAGCAGCGTAGAGTCCGGTTACAATGAGCAGTTCTTC.

This clone was seen a single time. The chain recombines TRBV9 with TRBJ1-2; unclear D gene. Trimming left V 5 bases short and J 2 bases short, with 10 bases between. CDR1 and CDR2 (germline): SGDLS, YYNGEE. The CDR3 sequence is 13 residues long. The CDR3, as DNA: TGTGCCAGCAGAACTTCGGAGAACTATGGCTACACCTTC. Translating it yields CASRTSENYGYTF.

V is TRBV7-9 and J is TRBJ1-4; a possible D gene is TRBD1 (5 bases). The V and J ends lost 5 bases and 4 bases respectively, with 11 bases between them. CDR3 size: 14 residues. CDR1 and CDR2 from the germline V gene are SEHNR and FQNEAQ (reference sequence). This CDR3 is CASSPQGGNEKLFF. Written as DNA, the CDR3 is TGTGCCAGCAGCCCCCAGGGCGGTAATGAAAAACTGTTTTTT.

CDR3 in DNA: TGTGCCAGCAGTGAACCCCCCGGGACAGGGAAAGAGACCCAGTACTTC. Its translation: CASSEPPGTGKETQYF. The V gene is TRBV6-1, the J gene TRBJ2-5, with 9 bases identical to TRBD1. The CDR3 is 16 residues long. After removal of 2 bases from V and 3 bases from J, the junction contained 7 bases not matched to a gene. Germline V gene sequence: CDR1 MNHNS, CDR2 SASEGT.

The CDR3 nucleotides are TGCAGCGGGGTAGGACAGGGGACCTACAATGAGCAGTTCTTC. It encodes CSGVGQGTYNEQFF. The rearrangement joins TRBV29-1 to TRBJ2-1; 9 nucleotides agree with TRBD1. Trimming took 7 bases from V and 2 from J; bases not matched to a gene: 6. This CDR3 contains 14 residues. The germline gives CDR1 SQVTM, CDR2 ANQGSEA.

The V and J genes are TRBV4-1 and TRBJ2-1; 8 positions match TRBD2. In germline, CDR1 is MGHRA, CDR2 YSYEKL. V was pared by 0 bases and J by 5 bases, with 21 bases of the junction left unmatched. This CDR3 is built from 21 residues. The CDR3 region has the DNA TGCGCCAGCAGCCAAGATAGGTGGGGACTAGTCCCCTGGGTGGACCACAATGAGCAGTTCTTC. Protein product: CASSQDRWGLVPWVDHNEQFF.

The chain recombines TRBV7-9 with TRBJ2-3, with D uncertain. Trimming removed 1 base at V and 6 bases at J, with 5 bases between. Looked up from germline, CDR1 is SEHNR and CDR2 is FQNEAQ (reference sequence). This CDR3 contains 12 residues. The CDR3 protein is CASSLVGDTQYF. The CDR3 region has the DNA TGTGCCAGCAGCTTAGTCGGGGATACGCAGTATTTT.